Sequencing of this T cell receptor (beta chain) was carried out in a study of T cell repertoires and HLA-DP antigens. Study at large: CD4+ T cells were cocultured with HeLa cells expressing HLA-DP.

Assay used: immunoSEQ multiplex PCR; TCRdb lists only in-frame clones, some missing. Of roughly 110,000 clones detected, about 91% appear once; the ten largest clones hold around 0.3%. A word on this clone: The antigen remains undetermined.

CDR3 length: 14 amino acids. Per the germline V gene, CDR1 is MDHEN and CDR2 is SYDVKM. Trimming cost V 3 bases and J 9 bases; bases outside gene matches: 4. The clonotype originates from a woman aged 18 to 35 in good health and CMV-seronegative. The chain uses TRBV28 and TRBJ2-1; 11 bases align to TRBD2. Sequencing was performed on CD4+ T cells from PBMCs. In DNA form, the CDR3 reads TGTGCCAGCAGTTTTAGCGGGAGGGCCGTTGAGCAGTTCTTC. Its translation is CASSFSGRAVEQFF.